These 31 T cell receptor beta chains were sequenced from one sample in a study of blood T cell repertoires in COVID-19. Only in-frame clones appear in the TCRdb table, and some are missing; sequencing was by immunoSEQ multiplex PCR. The sample contains 25,000 to 30,000 clones, approximately 94% of which appear only once. The sample taken for sequencing was peripheral blood. Receptors were obtained from a human donor with active COVID-19. The donor label of this sample is uncertain.

To note about this clone: The sample holds other DNA sequences that translate to the same CDR3. The V and J genes are TRBV7-6 and TRBJ2-5; 8 positions match TRBD1. J gave up 5 bases and V 2 bases, and 7 bases lay outside the gene matches. This CDR3 comprises 15 residues. Germline-derived CDR1 and CDR2 are SGHVS and FNYEAQ. The CDR3 bases are TGTGCCAGCAGCTTATTTCAGGGGGCGCGGGAGACCCAGTACTTC. This gives the protein CASSLFQGARETQYF. Full variable domain (missing parts from reference TRBV7-6 and TRBJ2-5): GAGVSQSPRYKVTKRGQDVALRCDPISGHVSLYWYRQALGQGPEFLTYFNYEAQQDKSGLPNDRFSAERPEGSISTLTIQRTEQRDSAMYRCASSLFQGARETQYFGPGTRLLVL.

This clone was found once. The J gene is TRBJ2-7, the V gene TRBV5-1; D might be TRBD2 (7 bases). V was shortened by 0 bases and J by 6 bases, with 13 bases between the two germline ends. Germline V gene data show CDR1 as SGHRS and CDR2 as YFSETQ. The CDR3 contains 14 residues. The CDR3 DNA reads TGCGCCAGCAGCTTGGCGTCAGGGGAGGGCGAGCAGTACTTC. Protein product: CASSLASGEGEQYF.

This chain links TRBV14 with TRBJ2-7; D remains unclear. From germline, CDR1 is SGHDN and CDR2 FVKESK. V gave up 2 bases and J gave up 9 bases, with 11 bases separating them. The CDR3 runs to 12 residues. The CDR3 reads CASSQTRSVQYF. Here the CDR3 DNA reads TGTGCCAGCAGCCAAACTCGTTCTGTGCAGTACTTC.

This chain connects TRBV7-2 to TRBJ2-2, with 8 bases matching TRBD2. The junction had 4 bases not matched to a gene; V was cut back by 6 bases and J by 1 base. This CDR3 has 15 residues. CDR1 is SGHTA, CDR2 FQGNSA, per germline. This chain's CDR3 is CASRRGGRNTGELFF. The CDR3 DNA is TGTGCCAGCAGACGCGGGGGGCGGAACACCGGGGAGCTGTTTTTT.

CDR3 protein: CASSLDGTSLYEQYF. The CDR3 DNA is TGCGCCAGCAGCTTAGACGGGACTAGTCTTTACGAGCAGTACTTC. The chain employs TRBV5-1 and TRBJ2-7; 8 positions match TRBD2. The CDR3 length is 15 residues. The ends lost 2 bases at V and 4 bases at J; junction bases unmatched: 8. In germline, CDR1 is SGHRS, CDR2 YFSETQ. Filled out from reference TRBV5-1 and TRBJ2-7, the complete variable domain reads KAGVTQTPRYLIKTRGQQVTLSCSPISGHRSVSWYQQTPGQGLQFLFEYFSETQRNKGNFPGRFSGRQFSNSRSEMNVSTLELGDSALYLCASSLDGTSLYEQYFGPGTRLTVT.

The V gene is TRBV3-1 (or the pseudogene TRBV3-2), the J gene TRBJ1-5; 10 bases map to TRBD1. V dropped 6 bases and J dropped 6; count of bases not matched to a gene: 5. CDR3 length equals 14 residues. Germline assignment: CDR1 LGHDT and CDR2 YNNKEL (reference sequence). The CDR3 loop reads CASSTGTGAQPQHF. The DNA of the CDR3 is TGTGCCAGCAGTACCGGGACAGGGGCTCAGCCCCAGCATTTT.

J is TRBJ2-7 and V is TRBV2; 8 bases align to TRBD2. The length of the CDR3 is 13 residues. J was trimmed by 0 bases and V by 7 bases; bases with no gene match: 2. Germline CDR1 and CDR2: SNHLY and FYNNEI. The CDR3 nucleotides are TGTGCCAGCAACGGGGGGGACTCCTACGAGCAGTACTTC. Translation gives CASNGGDSYEQYF.

This clone is medium-sized within its sample. The chain is built from TRBV25-1 and TRBJ1-2; 7 bases are shared with TRBD1. The length of the CDR3 is 14 residues. The V segment lost 5 bases and the J segment 4 bases; nucleotides outside the gene matches: 7. Germline V gives CDR1 MGHDK, CDR2 SYGVNS. CDR3 region: CASSSQGVLYGYTF. CDR3 bases: TGTGCCAGCAGTTCGCAGGGGGTACTCTATGGCTACACCTTC.

This chain connects TRBV15 to TRBJ2-4; 14 nucleotides match TRBD2. The germline CDR1 and CDR2 sequences are LNHNV and YYDKDF (reference sequence). V shed 0 bases and J 0 bases; nucleotides not matched to a gene: 10. The CDR3 length is 21 residues. In DNA form, the CDR3 reads TGTGCCACCAGCAGAGATCGAAGTGGGACTAGCGGGAGTGTAGCCAAAAACATTCAGTACTTC. Translated: CATSRDRSGTSGSVAKNIQYF. Full variable domain (remainder filled in from reference TRBV15 and TRBJ2-4): DAMVIQNPRYQVTQFGKPVTLSCSQTLNHNVMYWYQQKSSQAPKLLFHYYDKDFNNEADTPDNFQSRRPNTSFCFLDIRSPGLGDTAMYLCATSRDRSGTSGSVAKNIQYFGAGTRLSVL.

The V call is TRBV3-1 (or the pseudogene TRBV3-2), the J call TRBJ2-7, with 7 bases identical to TRBD1. This CDR3 is 16 amino acids long. J gave up 6 bases and V 4 bases, and 15 bases lay outside the gene matches. CDR1 and CDR2 from the germline V gene are LGHDT and YNNKEL (reference sequence). CDR3 protein: CASSPEGATGLGEQYF. The CDR3 DNA is TGTGCCAGCAGCCCTGAAGGGGCGACAGGGTTGGGCGAGCAGTACTTC.

V gene TRBV5-1 combines with J gene TRBJ1-4; 7 nucleotides agree with TRBD1. Germline CDR1 and CDR2: SGHRS and YFSETQ. The junction had 5 bases not matched to a gene; V was cut back by 0 bases and J by 6 bases. The CDR3 is made up of 15 amino acids. In DNA form, the CDR3 reads TGCGCCAGCAGCTTGGCGGGAGGGACAGATGAAAAACTGTTTTTT. This gives the protein CASSLAGGTDEKLFF.

CDR3 coding DNA: TGTGCCAGCAGCCCGGGGGAGGGACAGGACGATTACAATGAGCAGTTCTTC. The encoded protein is CASSPGEGQDDYNEQFF. The rearrangement uses TRBV11-3 and TRBJ2-1; possible D gene TRBD1, 8 bases. Germline V gene lookup returns CDR1 SGHNT and CDR2 YENEEA. Trimming took off 5 bases at V and 4 bases at J, with 21 bases between the two ends. The CDR3 has 17 amino acids. The full variable domain, in which reference TRBV11-3 and TRBJ2-1 provide the parts outside the CDR3, is EAGVVQSPRYKIIEKKQPVAFWCNPISGHNTLYWYLQNLGQGPELLIRYENEEAVDDSQLPKDRFSAERLKGVDSTLKIQPAELGDSAVYLCASSPGEGQDDYNEQFFGPGTRLTVL.

The chain employs TRBV7-9 and TRBJ2-7; 9 bases align to TRBD2. V dropped 1 base and J dropped 2; count of bases not matched to a gene: 6. CDR1 and CDR2 (germline): SEHNR, FQNEAQ (reference sequence). The CDR3 runs 16 residues. The DNA of the CDR3 is TGTGCCAGCAGCTTAGGGGCTAGCGGGGAAACCTACGAGCAGTACTTC. Its protein product is CASSLGASGETYEQYF.

The chain recombines TRBV3-1 (or the pseudogene TRBV3-2) with TRBJ2-2; D possibly corresponds to TRBD2 (6 bases). The germline V gene has CDR1 LGHDT and CDR2 YNNKEL (reference sequence). The CDR3 runs 15 residues. Deletions cut 4 bases from V and 4 bases from J, with 13 bases between. The CDR3 DNA is TGTGCCAGCAGCCCGGCGGGGCCGGGCACCGGGGAGCTGTTTTTT. It specifies CASSPAGPGTGELFF.

This chain uses TRBV28 with TRBJ2-5, with 8 nucleotides matching TRBD2. This CDR3 contains 16 residues. In germline, CDR1 is MDHEN, CDR2 SYDVKM. Unmatched junction bases numbered 13, after V lost 3 bases and J lost 7 bases. The CDR3 DNA reads TGTGCCAGCAGTTTCGGGGGATTAGCGGGGTCACGGACCCAGTACTTC. Translated, it gives CASSFGGLAGSRTQYF.

The chain couples TRBV7-7 to TRBJ2-2, with D maybe TRBD2 (6 bases). With 8 bases removed from V and 1 base from J, the gap between germline ends came to 8 bases. The length of the CDR3 is 13 residues. Per the germline V gene, CDR1 is SSHAT and CDR2 is FNYEAQ (reference sequence). The CDR3 reads CASRGVNTGELFF. The CDR3, as DNA: TGTGCCAGCCGCGGGGTGAACACCGGGGAGCTGTTTTTT.

The genes are TRBV30 and TRBJ1-5, with 8 bases matching TRBD1. Trimming at V came to 4 bases and at J to 2 bases, leaving 1 base not matched to a gene. This CDR3 contains 13 residues. Germline CDR1 reads GTSNPN; CDR2 reads SVGIG (reference sequence). CDR3 nucleotides: TGTGCCTGGATGGACAGGGGCAATCAGCCCCAGCATTTT. It yields the protein CAWMDRGNQPQHF.

The chain's CDR3 is CASSLEPDPHYEQYF. CDR3 nucleotides: TGCGCCAGCAGCTTGGAGCCCGATCCCCACTACGAGCAGTACTTC. This chain connects TRBV5-1 to TRBJ2-7; no clear D gene. V was clipped by 0 bases and J by 3 bases, with 13 bases between them. Germline V gene sequence: CDR1 SGHRS, CDR2 YFSETQ. This CDR3 has 15 amino acids.

This clone was observed a single time. The genes are TRBV5-1 and TRBJ2-1; possibly TRBD1 for D (6 bases). The germline V and J ends were trimmed by 4 bases and 0 bases, with 11 bases remaining between them. The CDR3 is made up of 15 amino acids. CDR1 is SGHRS and CDR2 is YFSETQ in the germline V gene. The CDR3 sequence: CASSPGQSSYNEQFF. The DNA of the CDR3 is TGCGCCAGCAGCCCTGGACAGAGCTCCTACAATGAGCAGTTCTTC. The entire variable domain, with the rest obtained from reference TRBV5-1 and TRBJ2-1, is as follows: KAGVTQTPRYLIKTRGQQVTLSCSPISGHRSVSWYQQTPGQGLQFLFEYFSETQRNKGNFPGRFSGRQFSNSRSEMNVSTLELGDSALYLCASSPGQSSYNEQFFGPGTRLTVL.

The chain recombines TRBV18 with TRBJ2-1, with 15 nucleotides matching TRBD2. The CDR3 consists of 17 residues. J gave up 8 bases and V 3 bases, and 8 bases lay outside the gene matches. Germline CDR1 reads KGHSH; CDR2 reads LQKENI. The CDR3, as DNA: TGTGCCAGCTCACCCGGGACTAGCGGGGGGCCGGAGGATGAGCAGTTCTTC. This gives the protein CASSPGTSGGPEDEQFF.

The V call is TRBV6-6, the J call TRBJ1-2; 7 bases line up with TRBD1. V shed 6 bases, J shed 0 bases, and the junction held 10 bases outside the gene matches. The CDR3 is 16 amino acids. Germline V lookup: CDR1 MNHNY, CDR2 SVGAGI (reference sequence). CDR3 amino acids: CASSRRRGQSNYGYTF. CDR3 coding DNA: TGTGCCAGCAGCCGCCGAAGGGGGCAATCTAACTATGGCTACACCTTC.

J is TRBJ2-7 and V is TRBV6-6, with D possibly matching TRBD2 (5 bases). This CDR3 is 16 amino acids long. The V gene's germline CDR1 is MNHNY and CDR2 SVGAGI (reference sequence). The V and J ends lost 5 bases and 7 bases respectively, with 24 bases between them. The CDR3 DNA reads TGTGCCAGCAGTCGACCACGGAGCGGTCTAACCACTGAGCAGTACTTC. It is translated as CASSRPRSGLTTEQYF.

This clone was counted a few times. The gene calls are TRBV3-1 (or the pseudogene TRBV3-2) and TRBJ1-2, with TRBD1 as a possible D gene (6 bases). In germline, CDR1 is LGHDT, CDR2 YNNKEL (reference sequence). The CDR3 has 14 amino acids. V shed 4 bases and J shed 8 bases, with 17 bases lying between them. In DNA form, the CDR3 reads TGTGCCAGCAGCCTGGTGGCAGGGGCGAAGGGCTACACCTTC. It yields the protein CASSLVAGAKGYTF.

The chain couples TRBV3-1 (or the pseudogene TRBV3-2) to TRBJ1-6; 9 nucleotides agree with TRBD1. The germline V gene has CDR1 LGHDT and CDR2 YNNKEL (reference sequence). V lost 1 base, J lost 7 bases, and 5 bases stayed unmatched. CDR3 length: 16 amino acids. In nucleotides, the CDR3 is TGTGCCAGCAGCCAAGGTGGACAGGGGAGAAATTCACCCCTCCACTTT. It translates to CASSQGGQGRNSPLHF.

The chain carries TRBV5-1 and TRBJ2-7; D perhaps matches TRBD1 (6 bases). V gave up 3 bases and J gave up 2 bases, with 12 bases separating them. This CDR3 contains 14 residues. Per germline, CDR1 SGHRS and CDR2 YFSETQ. The CDR3 region has the DNA TGCGCCAGCAGCTCGAGGACAGCTACCTACGAGCAGTACTTC. It yields the protein CASSSRTATYEQYF.

This chain connects TRBV5-1 to TRBJ2-7; TRBD2 agrees at 7 bases. J was trimmed by 6 bases and V by 1 base; bases with no gene match: 13. Germline lookup yields CDR1 SGHRS and CDR2 YFSETQ. There are 16 residues in the CDR3. CDR3 DNA: TGCGCCAGCAGCTTGTTGCCGGGAGGACCCGGCCGCGAGCAGTACTTC. Encoded protein: CASSLLPGGPGREQYF.

The rearrangement joins TRBV30 to TRBJ2-3, with D possibly being TRBD2 (7 bases). Between the trimmed V and J ends, which lost 5 bases and 0 bases, there was a span of 12 bases. Germline assignment: CDR1 GTSNPN and CDR2 SVGIG (reference sequence). The CDR3 has 14 residues. CDR3 sequence: CAWGGAISTDTQYF. The CDR3 bases are TGTGCCTGGGGGGGGGCGATTAGCACAGATACGCAGTATTTT.

CDR3 residues: CASSVDLGANYGYTF. The CDR3 DNA reads as TGTGCCAGCAGCGTAGACTTAGGGGCTAACTATGGCTACACCTTC. This chain links TRBV9 with TRBJ1-2; a possible D gene is TRBD1 (5 bases). There are 15 residues in the CDR3. From germline, CDR1 is SGDLS and CDR2 YYNGEE. V lost 0 bases and J 0 bases, leaving 9 bases between the germline ends.

The J gene is TRBJ2-7, the V gene TRBV19; D gene ambiguous. The ends were cut back, 6 bases at V and 1 base at J, with 13 bases in the middle. The CDR3 spans 14 residues. Germline-derived CDR1 and CDR2 are LNHDA and SQIVND (reference sequence). The DNA for the CDR3 is TGTGCCAGTAGCCATCCCGCAGGATCCTACGAGCAGTACTTC. Translation: CASSHPAGSYEQYF.

This rearrangement joins TRBV28 to TRBJ2-1; 7 bases line up with TRBD1. Germline CDR1 and CDR2: MDHEN and SYDVKM. With 5 bases clipped from V and 5 bases from J, the junction kept 12 bases outside the gene matches. This CDR3 region has 16 residues. CDR3 amino acids: CASSGDRDVRNNEQFF. CDR3 in DNA: TGTGCCAGCAGTGGCGACAGGGATGTTCGAAACAATGAGCAGTTCTTC. Full variable domain (missing parts from reference TRBV28 and TRBJ2-1): DVKVTQSSRYLVKRTGEKVFLECVQDMDHENMFWYRQDPGLGLRLIYFSYDVKMKEKGDIPEGYSVSREKKERFSLILESASTNQTSMYLCASSGDRDVRNNEQFFGPGTRLTVL.

V and J are TRBV24-1 and TRBJ1-2; 7 positions agree with TRBD1. The CDR3 covers 13 residues. CDR1 and CDR2 from the germline V gene are KGHDR and SFDVKD. Trimming at V came to 6 bases and at J to 8 bases, leaving 8 bases not matched to a gene. CDR3 coding DNA: TGTGCCACCAGTCCCTCAGGGGGTTGGGGCTACACCTTC. It specifies CATSPSGGWGYTF.